This TCR beta chain was sequenced in a study of T cells in Graves' hyperthyroidism and ophthalmopathy. This clonotype has more than one count but fewer than ten. Amplified TCR beta CDR3 regions derived from RNA transcripts. The study used the HTBI primer set for a first-round RT-PCR of the TCR CDR3. MiXCR, applied by TCRdb to the multiplex PCR reads, yields one record per CDR3 protein. The data contain about 360,000 distinct CDR3 sequences, around 16% of them singletons. The germline V and J ends were trimmed by 7 bases and 3 bases, with 15 bases remaining between them. The CDR3 sequence is 14 residues long.

Sample: blood. The chain joins TRBV12-3 or TRBV12-4 to TRBJ1-1; D perhaps matches TRBD1 (6 bases). The source is a woman between 18 and 29 years old with Graves' hyperthyroidism that later progressed to Graves' ophthalmopathy. CDR3 in DNA: TGTGCCAGCAATATACAGGGAATAGACACTGAAGCTTTCTTT. This codes for CASNIQGIDTEAFF.